A single sample is the source of the 32 T cell receptor beta chains below, sequenced in a study of human T cells and chemical hapten exposure. MiXCR, applied by TCRdb to the RACE reads, yields one record per CDR3 protein. The profile shows roughly 200,000 distinct CDR3 sequences, around 25% of them singletons. Regarding time point: patch test 3, about 24 weeks after DPC sensitization. Treatment here: therapeutic diphenylcyclopropenone sensitization with weekly scalp DPC. Source: whole blood, taken in connection with sensitization to the hapten diphenylcyclopropenone (DPC). The origin of the receptors is a woman in her thirties or forties with alopecia areata. Some clones in this sample may be carry-over from other donors' samples.

This clonotype was seen a handful of times. The chain joins TRBV10-3 to TRBJ2-1, with 9 bases fitting TRBD2. Germline V CDR1 and CDR2: ENHRY, SYGVKD. This CDR3 spans 16 amino acids. V was clipped by 5 bases and J by 5 bases; unmatched bases: 10. CDR3 protein: CAISWDVAGEHNEQFF. The CDR3 DNA reads TGTGCCATCAGTTGGGACGTAGCGGGAGAACACAATGAGCAGTTCTTC.

The chain couples TRBV6-5 to TRBJ1-1; D is undetermined. The CDR3 loop spans 15 amino acids. V was cut by 3 bases and J by 3 bases, with 14 bases left in between. Germline V gives CDR1 MNHEY, CDR2 SVGAGI. CDR3 sequence reads: CASSYEGLRDTEAFF. The CDR3 DNA sequence: TGTGCCAGCAGTTATGAAGGGTTGCGGGACACTGAAGCTTTCTTT.

This clonotype was detected a few times. The V call is TRBV9, the J call TRBJ1-1; D ambiguous. The CDR3 spans 15 residues. With 3 bases removed from V and 6 bases from J, the gap between germline ends came to 18 bases. Germline V lookup: CDR1 SGDLS, CDR2 YYNGEE. CDR3 loop: CASSGAPVPRSEAFF. DNA of the CDR3: TGTGCCAGCAGCGGGGCCCCCGTACCCCGGTCTGAAGCTTTCTTT.

This clonotype was counted only a few times. The rearrangement joins TRBV7-2 to TRBJ2-2, with D unresolved. Germline V CDR1 and CDR2: SGHTA, FQGNSA. The V end lost 2 bases, the J end lost 6 bases, and 7 bases lay between the germline ends. This CDR3 is 13 amino acids long. The CDR3 spells CASSLYGPGELFF. CDR3 in DNA: TGTGCCAGCAGCTTATATGGCCCCGGGGAGCTGTTTTTT. Using reference TRBV7-2 and TRBJ2-2 for the parts outside the CDR3, the full variable domain is GAGVSQSPSNKVTEKGKDVELRCDPISGHTALYWYRQSLGQGLEFLIYFQGNSAPDKSGLPSDRFSAERTGGSVSTLTIQRTQQEDSAVYLCASSLYGPGELFFGEGSRLTVL.

This clonotype has a single count. This rearrangement joins TRBV29-1 to TRBJ1-2; the D is unclear. Per germline, CDR1 SQVTM and CDR2 ANQGSEA. The CDR3 has 13 amino acids. V lost 4 bases, J lost 1 base, and 10 bases lay in between. Here the CDR3 DNA reads TGCAGCGTTGGCGGAGTTCTTAACTATGGCTACACCTTC. Translated: CSVGGVLNYGYTF. Full variable domain (missing parts from reference TRBV29-1 and TRBJ1-2): SAVISQKPSRDICQRGTSLTIQCQVDSQVTMMFWYRQQPGQSLTLIATANQGSEATYESGFVIDKFPISRPNLTFSTLTVSNMSPEDSSIYLCSVGGVLNYGYTFGSGTRLTVV.

The chain carries TRBV27 and TRBJ2-7; 7 bases agree with TRBD1. The CDR3 spans 16 residues. The J segment lost 3 bases and the V segment lost 7 bases, leaving 15 bases of the junction unmatched. Germline V lookup: CDR1 MNHEY, CDR2 SMNVEV (reference sequence). CDR3 amino acids: CASILMRGTVVYEQYF. The CDR3 region has the DNA TGTGCCAGCATCCTCATGAGAGGGACAGTAGTCTACGAGCAGTACTTC.

This clonotype was picked up many times. This chain connects TRBV28 to TRBJ1-2; D is uncertain. This CDR3 has 11 amino acids. Looked up from germline, CDR1 is MDHEN and CDR2 is SYDVKM. Trimming left V 5 bases short and J 2 bases short, with 3 bases between. The CDR3, as DNA: TGTGCCAGCAGTGTCAACTATGGCTACACCTTC. Residues: CASSVNYGYTF.

The rearrangement links TRBV20-1 to TRBJ2-1; 10 bases map to TRBD2. There are 14 residues in the CDR3. The V segment lost 4 bases and the J segment 7 bases; nucleotides outside the gene matches: 7. From germline, CDR1 is DFQATT and CDR2 SNEGSKA (reference sequence). CDR3 region: CSAMRTSGKNEQFF. As DNA, the CDR3 is TGCAGTGCTATGAGGACTAGCGGTAAAAATGAGCAGTTCTTC.

The V gene is TRBV7-9, the J gene TRBJ1-2; D is possibly TRBD1 (5 bases). Trimming removed 5 bases at V and 2 bases at J, with 18 bases between. This CDR3 is 16 amino acids long. Germline values: CDR1 SEHNR, CDR2 FQNEAQ (reference sequence). DNA of the CDR3: TGTGCCAGCAGCCTTCCTCTAGGGACCAGAAACTATGGCTACACCTTC. This encodes CASSLPLGTRNYGYTF.

This clonotype is deemed medium-sized. The CDR3 region is CASRWGRGYNEQFF. Written as DNA, the CDR3 is TGTGCCAGCAGATGGGGGAGGGGTTACAATGAGCAGTTCTTC. The chain links TRBV27 to TRBJ2-1; 7 bases align to TRBD2. The CDR3 runs 14 residues. Germline CDR1 and CDR2: MNHEY and SMNVEV (reference sequence). V dropped 6 bases and J dropped 4; count of bases not matched to a gene: 6.

The chain recombines TRBV7-2 with TRBJ1-2; D gene ambiguous. This CDR3 spans 13 amino acids. Germline V lookup: CDR1 SGHTA, CDR2 FQGNSA. Trimming took off 5 bases at V and 0 bases at J, with 7 bases between the two ends. Written as DNA, the CDR3 is TGTGCCAGCAGCATTGACGCTAACTATGGCTACACCTTC. Protein: CASSIDANYGYTF.

The rearrangement uses TRBV11-3 and TRBJ2-2, with 11 bases identical to TRBD2. Germline trimming cut 1 base from V and 4 bases from J; bases unmatched to any gene: 5. CDR1 and CDR2 from the germline V gene are SGHNT and YENEEA. The CDR3 loop spans 17 amino acids. The CDR3 coding sequence is TGTGCCAGCAGCTTAGGACTAGCGGGAATAAGCACCGGGGAGCTGTTTTTT. Encoded protein: CASSLGLAGISTGELFF.

There are a few counts of this clonotype. The V call is TRBV5-1, the J call TRBJ2-3; D remains unclear. The V gene lost 4 bases and the J gene lost 5 bases, with 8 bases spanning the gap. The length of the CDR3 is 12 residues. Germline CDR1 reads SGHRS; CDR2 reads YFSETQ. The CDR3 sequence: CASSTKGDTQYF. The CDR3 DNA is TGCGCCAGCAGCACGAAGGGAGATACGCAGTATTTT.

V usage is TRBV20-1 and J usage is TRBJ1-1; 11 nucleotides agree with TRBD1. This CDR3 has 14 residues. Germline lookup yields CDR1 DFQATT and CDR2 SNEGSKA (reference sequence). The junction had 8 bases not matched to a gene; V was cut back by 6 bases and J by 5 bases. CDR3: CSAAKGQGVTEAFF. As DNA, the CDR3 is TGCAGTGCAGCAAAGGGACAGGGGGTGACTGAAGCTTTCTTT.

This clonotype showed up many times. The V gene is TRBV28, the J gene TRBJ2-1; 9 bases are shared with TRBD2. Unmatched junction bases numbered 7, after V lost 0 bases and J lost 4 bases. Germline loops: CDR1 MDHEN, CDR2 SYDVKM. This CDR3 comprises 17 residues. CDR3 loop: CASSLWLAGDGYNEQFF. The CDR3 DNA is TGTGCCAGCAGTTTATGGTTAGCGGGAGATGGTTACAATGAGCAGTTCTTC.

This clonotype appeared a few times. The chain couples TRBV7-9 to TRBJ2-7; D uncertain. Per germline, CDR1 SEHNR and CDR2 FQNEAQ (reference sequence). This CDR3 spans 14 amino acids. Trimming cost V 3 bases and J 0 bases, with 9 bases left between them. CDR3 region: CASSLAAYSYEQYF. CDR3 nucleotide sequence: TGTGCCAGCAGCTTGGCAGCTTACTCCTACGAGCAGTACTTC. Full variable domain (missing parts from reference TRBV7-9 and TRBJ2-7): DTGVSQNPRHKITKRGQNVTFRCDPISEHNRLYWYRQTLGQGPEFLTYFQNEAQLEKSRLLSDRFSAERPKGSFSTLEIQRTEQGDSAMYLCASSLAAYSYEQYFGPGTRLTVT.

Worth noting for this clonotype: Its ends do not fully match the called genes, so a read error is possible. The chain is built from TRBV7-9 and TRBJ2-7, with D uncertain. This CDR3 region has 13 residues. Germline values: CDR1 SEHNR, CDR2 FQNEAQ (reference sequence). CDR3 amino acids: CASSLPGSHEQYF. CDR3 bases: TGTGCCAGCAGCCTCCCGGGCTCCCACGAGCAGTACTTC.

The genes are TRBV3-1 and TRBJ2-1; possible D gene TRBD2, 5 bases. Germline V gene sequence: CDR1 LGHDT, CDR2 YNNKEL (reference sequence). The CDR3 covers 16 residues. V was shortened by 1 base and J by 5 bases, with 15 bases between the two germline ends. The CDR3 region has the DNA TGTGCCAGCAGCCAAGGGGTAACGGGAAAGAACAATGAGCAGTTCTTC. Its translation is CASSQGVTGKNNEQFF.

This chain connects TRBV11-2 to TRBJ2-3; no definite D call. Deletions cut 4 bases from V and 1 base from J, with 12 bases between. The CDR3 runs to 15 residues. In germline, CDR1 is SGHAT, CDR2 FQNNGV. The CDR3 region is CASSSRPDRTDTQYF. The CDR3 DNA reads TGTGCCAGCAGCTCCCGTCCTGACCGCACAGATACGCAGTATTTT.

This clonotype has just a few counts. The rearrangement uses TRBV28 and TRBJ1-6; D remains unclear. Germline V gene lookup returns CDR1 MDHEN and CDR2 SYDVKM. This CDR3 has 12 residues. Trimming stripped 2 bases from V and 14 bases from J, with 10 bases between. Written as DNA, the CDR3 is TGTGCCAGCAGTTTACCTCAGGCGGCCCTCCACTTT. Translated, it gives CASSLPQAALHF.

The J gene is TRBJ1-2, the V gene TRBV29-1, with D perhaps TRBD1 (6 bases). Trimming shortened V by 6 bases and J by 2 bases, and 13 bases separated the two germline ends. Germline V CDR1 and CDR2: SQVTM, ANQGSEA. This CDR3 is 13 amino acids long. The CDR3 loop reads CSVWDTLNYGYTF. CDR3 DNA sequence: TGCAGCGTGTGGGACACACTGAACTATGGCTACACCTTC.

This rearrangement joins TRBV6-2 or TRBV6-3 to TRBJ2-1; D uncertain. Germline assignment: CDR1 MNHEY and CDR2 SVGEGT. The CDR3 spans 12 residues. V gave up 5 bases and J gave up 13 bases, with 15 bases separating them. For the CDR3, the DNA is TGTGCCAGCAGTGCCAACTTGATGAGTCAGTTCTTC. This gives the protein CASSANLMSQFF.

In its sample, this clonotype was seen a few times. The genes are TRBV7-2 and TRBJ2-3; 12 bases align to TRBD2. Trimming cost V 5 bases and J 0 bases; bases outside gene matches: 6. CDR1 is SGHTA, CDR2 FQGNSA, per germline. The CDR3 has 17 residues. The CDR3 is CASSPRLAGASTDTQYF. As DNA, the CDR3 is TGTGCCAGCAGCCCTCGACTAGCGGGAGCCAGCACAGATACGCAGTATTTT.

This clonotype has just a few counts. This chain's CDR3 is CASSFSGWSNQPQHF. CDR3 in DNA: TGTGCCAGCAGTTTTTCGGGTTGGAGCAATCAGCCCCAGCATTTT. V usage is TRBV12-3 or TRBV12-4 and J usage is TRBJ1-5; D is undetermined. The CDR3 extends over 15 amino acids. The V and J ends lost 3 bases and 1 base respectively, with 10 bases between them.

Ten or more counts support this clonotype. This chain joins TRBV29-1 and TRBJ2-2, with D perhaps matching TRBD1 (5 bases). Germline lookup yields CDR1 SQVTM and CDR2 ANQGSEA. There are 13 residues in the CDR3. V shed 7 bases and J shed 2 bases, with 11 bases lying between them. This CDR3 reads CSATTDNTGELFF. Written as DNA, the CDR3 is TGCAGCGCCACGACAGACAACACCGGGGAGCTGTTTTTT.

This clonotype came up many times. V gene TRBV7-9 combines with J gene TRBJ2-5; no clear D. The ends were cut back, 5 bases at V and 5 bases at J, with 6 bases in the middle. CDR3 length: 11 residues. Germline V gene sequence: CDR1 SEHNR, CDR2 FQNEAQ (reference sequence). CDR3 coding DNA: TGTGCCAGCAGCCGAGTGGAGACCCAGTACTTC. Residues: CASSRVETQYF.

This clonotype came up many times. The rearrangement links TRBV13 to TRBJ2-1; 15 bases agree with TRBD2. Germline V gene data show CDR1 as PRHDT and CDR2 as FYEKMQ (reference sequence). This CDR3 has 14 amino acids. V lost 4 bases and J lost 16; bases outside the gene matches: 8. DNA for the CDR3: TGTGCCAGCAGCTCCCCGGGACTAGCGGGAGGCGCTTTCTTC. This gives the protein CASSSPGLAGGAFF.

This clonotype showed up just a few times. The chain recombines TRBV20-1 with TRBJ2-1, with 10 bases fitting TRBD2. J gave up 8 bases and V 4 bases, and 14 bases lay outside the gene matches. The CDR3 spans 16 residues. Germline lookup yields CDR1 DFQATT and CDR2 SNEGSKA (reference sequence). CDR3 protein: CSAIHPSGRGSDEQFF. DNA of the CDR3: TGCAGTGCTATACACCCAAGCGGGAGGGGGAGCGATGAGCAGTTCTTC.

V usage is TRBV7-2 and J usage is TRBJ2-7; D is perhaps TRBD1 or TRBD2 (5 bases each). V shed 5 bases and J shed 2 bases, with 13 bases lying between them. CDR3 length equals 14 residues. Per the germline V gene, CDR1 is SGHTA and CDR2 is FQGNSA. CDR3 in DNA: TGTGCCAGCAGCGACCGGGACGGAACCTACGAGCAGTACTTC. This gives the protein CASSDRDGTYEQYF. The variable domain in full, completed from reference TRBV7-2 and TRBJ2-7, reads GAGVSQSPSNKVTEKGKDVELRCDPISGHTALYWYRQSLGQGLEFLIYFQGNSAPDKSGLPSDRFSAERTGGSVSTLTIQRTQQEDSAVYLCASSDRDGTYEQYFGPGTRLTVT.

This clonotype was counted ten times or more. The chain is built from TRBV5-5 and TRBJ2-5; D is possibly TRBD1 (5 bases). Trimming removed 4 bases from V and 0 bases from J, with 10 bases in between. The germline CDR1 and CDR2 sequences are SGHKS and YYEKEE (reference sequence). The CDR3 is 14 residues long. The CDR3 region has the DNA TGTGCCAGCAGCAGCTACAGGTACCAAGAGACCCAGTACTTC. Translation gives CASSSYRYQETQYF.

In its sample, this clonotype was seen a few times. V and J are TRBV24-1 and TRBJ1-5; D is unclear. The V gene's germline CDR1 is KGHDR and CDR2 SFDVKD. The CDR3 sequence is 14 residues long. V lost 6 bases to trimming and J lost 0 bases, with 8 bases between them. This CDR3 is CATSQGYSNQPQHF. As DNA, the CDR3 is TGTGCCACCAGTCAAGGGTATAGCAATCAGCCCCAGCATTTT.

This chain connects TRBV30 to TRBJ2-6; a possible D gene is TRBD2 (5 bases). CDR3 length equals 19 residues. The V end lost 3 bases, the J end lost 0 bases, and 21 bases lay between the germline ends. Germline lookup yields CDR1 GTSNPN and CDR2 SVGIG (reference sequence). This CDR3 reads CAWSEWVGDPYSGANVLTF. DNA of the CDR3: TGTGCCTGGAGCGAGTGGGTCGGGGATCCCTACTCTGGGGCCAACGTCCTGACTTTC. Supplemented by reference TRBV30 and TRBJ2-6, the full variable domain reads SQTIHQWPATLVQPVGSPLSLECTVEGTSNPNLYWYRQAAGRGLQLLFYSVGIGQISSEVPQNLSASRPQDRQFILSSKKLLLSDSGFYLCAWSEWVGDPYSGANVLTFGAGSRLTVL.